The clone carrying this TCR beta chain is a singleton in its sample. Its antigen is not identified. Use of 60 Vbeta and 13 Jbeta primers characterized the PCR. Libraries were prepared by immunoSEQ multiplex PCR; TCRdb keeps only in-frame clonotypes and omits some of them. The sample includes about 170,000 clones, 80% to 90% of them seen just once. The sample comes from a study of cytomegalovirus exposure and HLA in healthy donors. Study as a whole: About 83 million unique TCRs from HLA-typed donors made up an early data release. Findings and caveats of the study: In a later analysis, TCR association rates varied by HLA locus: DRB1 most, HLA-C fewest. 150 to 200 TCR beta chains were listed as cytomegalovirus-associated.

CDR1 and CDR2 (germline): SNHLY, FYNNEI. After removal of 4 bases from V and 5 bases from J, the junction contained 5 bases not matched to a gene. CDR3 size: 15 residues. This rearrangement joins TRBV2 to TRBJ2-1; 10 nucleotides align to TRBD2. This receptor was taken from a woman between 18 and 30 years old in good health and CMV-seronegative. The specimen was PBMCs. CDR3 nucleotide sequence: TGTGCCAGCAGTGTTGCACTAGCGGGACACAATGAGCAGTTCTTC. Residues: CASSVALAGHNEQFF.